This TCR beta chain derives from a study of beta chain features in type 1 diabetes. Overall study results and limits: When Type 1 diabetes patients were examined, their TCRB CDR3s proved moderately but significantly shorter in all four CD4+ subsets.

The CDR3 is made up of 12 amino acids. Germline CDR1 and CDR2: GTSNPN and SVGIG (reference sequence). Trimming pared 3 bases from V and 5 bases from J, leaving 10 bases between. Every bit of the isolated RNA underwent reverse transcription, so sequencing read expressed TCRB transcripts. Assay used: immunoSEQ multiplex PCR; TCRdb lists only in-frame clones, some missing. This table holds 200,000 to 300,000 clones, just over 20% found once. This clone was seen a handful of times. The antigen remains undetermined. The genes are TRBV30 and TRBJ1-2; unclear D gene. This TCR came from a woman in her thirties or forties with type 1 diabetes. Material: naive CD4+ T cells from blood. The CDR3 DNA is TGTGCCTGGAGCGCGTGGGAGTATGGCTACACCTTC. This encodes CAWSAWEYGYTF.